The 18 T cell receptor beta chains presented below share a single source sample, sequenced in a study of vaccination effects on CD4 cells after COVID-19. TCRdb keeps only in-frame clones here, not all; method: immunoSEQ multiplex PCR. The sample has about 61,000 clones; around four fifths are singletons. The antigens these receptors bind are not known. Prior to sequencing, the ViraFEST assay stimulated PBMC with viral peptide pools, which expanded the antigen-specific CD4+ T cells. Following culture for approximately 11 days, CD4+ T cells were isolated. The participants, recipients of two vaccine doses, got either BNT162b2 or mRNA-1273. The material was CD4+ T cells from PBMCs cultured with HCoV-229E spike peptides, obtained after COVID-19 vaccination. The receptor set was obtained from a human donor who received a COVID-19 vaccine.

The chain combines TRBV7-3 with TRBJ1-5; D is unclear. CDR1 is SGHTA and CDR2 is FQGTGA in the germline V gene. This CDR3 is 13 amino acids long. V lost 1 base and J 7 bases, leaving 8 bases between the germline ends. The DNA of the CDR3 is TGTGCCAGCAGCTTAAATGTAAACCAGCCCCAGCATTTT. The encoded protein is CASSLNVNQPQHF.

J is TRBJ2-5 and V is TRBV5-1; TRBD1 matches at 9 bases. V was clipped by 4 bases and J by 2 bases; unmatched bases: 9. Germline loops: CDR1 SGHRS, CDR2 YFSETQ. The CDR3 is 16 amino acids. In DNA, the CDR3 is TGCGCCAGCAGCGGGGGGACAGGGATATTTCAAGAGACCCAGTACTTC. It yields the protein CASSGGTGIFQETQYF.

On this clone itself: At one boundary the junction diverges from the germline segment, which might be a read error. DNA for the CDR3: TGTGCCAGCAGCCTTGACAGCCCCTCCCACAATGAGCAGTTCTTC. This gives the protein CASSLDSPSHNEQFF. This rearrangement joins TRBV5-5 to TRBJ2-1, with D possibly being TRBD1 (5 bases). The CDR3 totals 15 residues. Per the germline V gene, CDR1 is SGHKS and CDR2 is YYEKEE (reference sequence).

The genes are TRBV4-1 and TRBJ2-3, with 7 bases identical to TRBD1. The ends lost 4 bases at V and 0 bases at J; junction bases unmatched: 7. The germline V gene encodes CDR1 MGHRA and CDR2 YSYEKL. CDR3 length equals 16 residues. The CDR3 bases are TGCGCCAGCAGCCGCGACTCAGGGGGAAGCACAGATACGCAGTATTTT. Amino acids: CASSRDSGGSTDTQYF.

This chain joins TRBV30 and TRBJ1-6, with a weak D call TRBD1 (6 bases). Germline V gives CDR1 GTSNPN, CDR2 SVGIG (reference sequence). The CDR3 has 15 residues. V lost 4 bases to trimming and J lost 6 bases, with 16 bases between them. The CDR3 is CAWTPGGLSNSPLHF. CDR3 sequence (DNA): TGTGCCTGGACCCCCGGGGGCCTAAGTAATTCACCCCTCCACTTT.

This sequence joins TRBV5-1 and TRBJ2-3; unclear D gene. CDR1 SGHRS and CDR2 YFSETQ come from the germline V gene. The CDR3 is 13 residues long. The V gene lost 7 bases and the J gene lost 5 bases, with 14 bases spanning the gap. CDR3 protein: CASFRISGDTQYF. CDR3 bases: TGCGCCAGCTTCAGGATTAGTGGAGATACGCAGTATTTT.

V and J are TRBV4-1 and TRBJ1-2, with D unresolved. CDR1 MGHRA and CDR2 YSYEKL come from the germline V gene. The CDR3 spans 14 residues. Deletions cut 0 bases from V and 1 base from J, with 6 bases between. CDR3 nucleotide sequence: TGCGCCAGCAGCCAAGAGGAGGGTAACTATGGCTACACCTTC. It is translated as CASSQEEGNYGYTF.

This clone was counted a few times. The V call is TRBV6-6, the J call TRBJ1-1; D uncertain. CDR1 is MNHNY, CDR2 SVGAGI, per germline (reference sequence). V lost 5 bases and J 1 base, leaving 14 bases between the germline ends. This CDR3 region has 15 residues. CDR3 loop: CASSTTGRSNTEAFF. Here the CDR3 DNA reads TGTGCCAGCAGTACCACGGGAAGATCGAACACTGAAGCTTTCTTT.

This clone was counted between two and nine times. The rearrangement links TRBV28 to TRBJ2-1; maybe TRBD2 (5 bases). CDR1 is MDHEN, CDR2 SYDVKM, per germline. Between the trimmed V and J ends, which lost 3 bases and 10 bases, there was a span of 19 bases. CDR3 length: 15 residues. CDR3 DNA sequence: TGTGCCAGCAGTTTGATGGGTGACGGCGGGCGAGAGCAGTTCTTC. Translating gives CASSLMGDGGREQFF.

The chain employs TRBV7-2 and TRBJ2-1; unclear D gene. Germline assignment: CDR1 SGHTA and CDR2 FQGNSA. The CDR3 has 11 amino acids. V lost 5 bases, J lost 6 bases, and 5 bases lay in between. This CDR3 is CASSSANEQFF. The DNA of the CDR3 is TGTGCCAGCAGCAGCGCCAATGAGCAGTTCTTC.

This chain uses TRBV6-5 with TRBJ1-1; D not resolved. The germline CDR1 and CDR2 sequences are MNHEY and SVGAGI. The CDR3 is 14 amino acids. Trimming stripped 4 bases from V and 3 bases from J, with 12 bases between. This chain's CDR3 is CASSSRQFYTEAFF. The CDR3 region has the DNA TGTGCCAGCAGTTCTAGGCAGTTCTACACTGAAGCTTTCTTT.

This chain connects TRBV6-2 or TRBV6-3 to TRBJ1-5; possibly TRBD1 for D (6 bases). Germline V gene lookup returns CDR1 MNHEY and CDR2 SVGEGT. V lost 1 base, J lost 5 bases, and 9 bases lay in between. The CDR3 spans 14 residues. The CDR3: CASSYLAGDQPQHF. The DNA of the CDR3 is TGTGCCAGCAGTTACTTGGCAGGGGATCAGCCCCAGCATTTT.

V gene TRBV28 combines with J gene TRBJ1-5; 7 positions match TRBD1. The CDR3 is 15 residues long. Losses at the gene ends were 6 bases for V and 0 bases for J; bases not matched to a gene: 5. Germline assignment: CDR1 MDHEN and CDR2 SYDVKM. For the CDR3, the DNA is TGTGCCAGCAGGGGGACAGCTTATAGCAATCAGCCCCAGCATTTT. This codes for CASRGTAYSNQPQHF.

J is TRBJ2-7 and V is TRBV24-1; TRBD2 matches 12 bases. Germline loops: CDR1 KGHDR, CDR2 SFDVKD. The CDR3 sequence is 19 residues long. The trim removed 3 bases at V and 3 bases at J, leaving 14 bases unmatched. The CDR3 sequence: CATSDGRLAGALIFYEQYV. CDR3 in DNA: TGTGCCACCAGTGATGGACGACTAGCGGGGGCCCTCATCTTCTACGAGCAGTACGTC.

The chain has TRBV5-1 and TRBJ2-2; no clear D. Trimming shortened V by 2 bases and J by 7 bases, and 18 bases separated the two germline ends. Germline V gives CDR1 SGHRS, CDR2 YFSETQ. This CDR3 spans 16 amino acids. DNA for the CDR3: TGCGCCAGCAGCTTTCGTGGTCGGATCGAAGACGGGGAGCTGTTTTTT. Its translation: CASSFRGRIEDGELFF. Full variable domain (missing parts from reference TRBV5-1 and TRBJ2-2): KAGVTQTPRYLIKTRGQQVTLSCSPISGHRSVSWYQQTPGQGLQFLFEYFSETQRNKGNFPGRFSGRQFSNSRSEMNVSTLELGDSALYLCASSFRGRIEDGELFFGEGSRLTVL.

This sequence joins TRBV12-3 or TRBV12-4 and TRBJ1-2; no firm D call. The CDR3 contains 13 residues. Trimming took 3 bases from V and 3 from J, leaving 8 bases between them. The CDR3 is CASSLVSDYGYTF. The CDR3 nucleotides read TGTGCCAGCAGTTTGGTGTCAGACTATGGCTACACCTTC.

The chain uses TRBV5-1 and TRBJ1-3; D uncertain. The CDR3 covers 15 residues. Germline lookup yields CDR1 SGHRS and CDR2 YFSETQ. V lost 0 bases to trimming and J lost 0 bases, with 7 bases between them. The CDR3 loop is CASSLDVSSGNTIYF. The CDR3 nucleotides read TGCGCCAGCAGCTTGGATGTTAGCTCTGGAAACACCATATATTTT.

The rearrangement links TRBV5-1 to TRBJ2-7; TRBD2 is a possible D gene (5 bases). V shed 2 bases and J shed 4 bases, with 16 bases lying between them. Germline V gene data show CDR1 as SGHRS and CDR2 as YFSETQ. CDR3 length: 15 amino acids. Here the CDR3 reads CASSFGGSDIYEQYV. The CDR3 bases are TGCGCCAGCAGCTTCGGCGGGTCCGACATTTACGAGCAGTACGTC.